This T cell receptor beta chain comes out of a study of CD8 T cells in Susac syndrome. Reverse transcription of about 0.5 to 1 ug RNA used random hexamers. Each CDR3 protein gets one entry after TCRdb re-called the immunoSEQ multiplex PCR reads with MiXCR. The repertoire has around 200,000 distinct CDR3 sequences, approximately 96% of them found once; the top ten carry approximately 0.098%. The V segment lost 6 bases and the J segment 14 bases; nucleotides outside the gene matches: 11. Germline CDR1 is DFQATT and CDR2 is SNEGSKA (reference sequence). The CDR3 runs to 11 residues. The chain recombines TRBV20-1 with TRBJ2-3, with 7 bases that match TRBD2. Sample: CD4+ T cells from PBMCs. The clonotype was recovered from a human donor with Susac syndrome. CDR3 loop: CSAQSGLVTYF. DNA for the CDR3: TGCAGTGCCCAATCCGGACTAGTAACGTATTTT.